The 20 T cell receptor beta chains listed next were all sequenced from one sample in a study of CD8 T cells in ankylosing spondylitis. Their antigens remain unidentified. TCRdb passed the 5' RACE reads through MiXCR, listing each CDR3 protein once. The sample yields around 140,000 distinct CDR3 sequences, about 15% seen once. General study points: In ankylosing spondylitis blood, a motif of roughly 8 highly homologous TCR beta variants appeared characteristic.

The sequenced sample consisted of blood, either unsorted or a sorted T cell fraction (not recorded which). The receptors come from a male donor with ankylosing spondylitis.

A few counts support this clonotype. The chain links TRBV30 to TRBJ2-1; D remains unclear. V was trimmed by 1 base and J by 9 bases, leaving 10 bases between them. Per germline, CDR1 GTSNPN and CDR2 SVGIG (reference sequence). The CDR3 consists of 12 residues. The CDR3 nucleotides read TGTGCCTGGAGTGATAACTCGGGTGAGCAGTTCTTC. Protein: CAWSDNSGEQFF.

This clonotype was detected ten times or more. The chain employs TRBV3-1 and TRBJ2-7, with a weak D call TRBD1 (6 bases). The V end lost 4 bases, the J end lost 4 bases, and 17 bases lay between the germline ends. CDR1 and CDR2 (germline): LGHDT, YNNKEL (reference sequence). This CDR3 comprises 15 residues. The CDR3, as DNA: TGTGCCAGCAGCCCCGGGCTGGTGGGGGCGTACGAGCAGTACTTC. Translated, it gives CASSPGLVGAYEQYF.

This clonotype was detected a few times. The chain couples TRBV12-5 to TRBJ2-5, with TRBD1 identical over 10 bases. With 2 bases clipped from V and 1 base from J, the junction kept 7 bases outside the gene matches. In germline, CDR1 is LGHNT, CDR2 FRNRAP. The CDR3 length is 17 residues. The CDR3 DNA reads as TGTGCTAGTGGTTTGTCACCGGGACAGGGGATCCAAGAGACCCAGTACTTC. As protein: CASGLSPGQGIQETQYF.

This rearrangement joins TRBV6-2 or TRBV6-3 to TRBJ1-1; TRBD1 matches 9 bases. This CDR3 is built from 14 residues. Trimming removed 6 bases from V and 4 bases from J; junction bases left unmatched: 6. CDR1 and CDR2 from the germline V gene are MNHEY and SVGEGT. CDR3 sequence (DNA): TGTGCCAGCAGGGGACAGGGAGGGATCACTGAAGCTTTCTTT. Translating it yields CASRGQGGITEAFF.

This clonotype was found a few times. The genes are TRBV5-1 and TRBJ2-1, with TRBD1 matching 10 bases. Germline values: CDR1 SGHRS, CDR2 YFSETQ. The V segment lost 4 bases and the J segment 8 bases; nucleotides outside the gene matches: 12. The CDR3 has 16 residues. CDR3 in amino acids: CASSPRPGQGRHEQFF. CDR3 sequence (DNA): TGCGCCAGCAGCCCACGCCCGGGACAGGGGAGACATGAGCAGTTCTTC.

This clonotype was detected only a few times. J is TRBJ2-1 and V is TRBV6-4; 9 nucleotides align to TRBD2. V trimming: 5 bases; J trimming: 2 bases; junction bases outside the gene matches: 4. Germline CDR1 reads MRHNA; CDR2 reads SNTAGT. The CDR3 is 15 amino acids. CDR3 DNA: TGTGCCAGCAGTCTCGCGGGAGGGACCTACAATGAGCAGTTCTTC. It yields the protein CASSLAGGTYNEQFF.

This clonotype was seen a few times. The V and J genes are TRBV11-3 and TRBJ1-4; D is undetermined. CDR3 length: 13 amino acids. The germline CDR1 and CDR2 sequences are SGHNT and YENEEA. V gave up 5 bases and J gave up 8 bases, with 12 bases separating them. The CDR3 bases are TGTGCCAGCAGCGCTACTGCCAGGGAAAAACTGTTTTTT. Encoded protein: CASSATAREKLFF.

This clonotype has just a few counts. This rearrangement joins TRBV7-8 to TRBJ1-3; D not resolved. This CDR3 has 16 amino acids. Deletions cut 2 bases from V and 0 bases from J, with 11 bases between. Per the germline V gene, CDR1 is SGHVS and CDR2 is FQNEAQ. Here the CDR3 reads CASSLPREFSGNTIYF. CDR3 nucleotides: TGTGCCAGCAGCTTACCTAGAGAGTTCTCTGGAAACACCATATATTTT.

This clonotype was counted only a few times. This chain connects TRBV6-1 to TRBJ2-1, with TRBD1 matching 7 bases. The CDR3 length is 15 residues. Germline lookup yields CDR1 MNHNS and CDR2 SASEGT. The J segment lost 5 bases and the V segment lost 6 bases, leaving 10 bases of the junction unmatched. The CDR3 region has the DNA TGTGCCAGCAGAGCCCCCGACAGGGCCCACAATGAGCAGTTCTTC. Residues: CASRAPDRAHNEQFF.

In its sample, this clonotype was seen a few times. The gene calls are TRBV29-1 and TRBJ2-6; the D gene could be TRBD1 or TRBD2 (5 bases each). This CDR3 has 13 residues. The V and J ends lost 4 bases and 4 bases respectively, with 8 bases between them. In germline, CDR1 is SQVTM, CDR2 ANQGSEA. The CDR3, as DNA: TGCAGCGTTGTGGGACCCGGGGCCAACGTCCTGACTTTC. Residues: CSVVGPGANVLTF. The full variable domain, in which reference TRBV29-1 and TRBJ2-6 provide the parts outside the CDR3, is SAVISQKPSRDICQRGTSLTIQCQVDSQVTMMFWYRQQPGQSLTLIATANQGSEATYESGFVIDKFPISRPNLTFSTLTVSNMSPEDSSIYLCSVVGPGANVLTFGAGSRLTVL.

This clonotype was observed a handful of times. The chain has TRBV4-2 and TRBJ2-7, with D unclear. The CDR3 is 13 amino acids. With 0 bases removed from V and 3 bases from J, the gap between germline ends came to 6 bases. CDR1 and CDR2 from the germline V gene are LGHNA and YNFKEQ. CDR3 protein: CASSQDEYYEQYF. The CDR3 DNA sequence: TGTGCCAGCAGCCAAGATGAGTACTACGAGCAGTACTTC.

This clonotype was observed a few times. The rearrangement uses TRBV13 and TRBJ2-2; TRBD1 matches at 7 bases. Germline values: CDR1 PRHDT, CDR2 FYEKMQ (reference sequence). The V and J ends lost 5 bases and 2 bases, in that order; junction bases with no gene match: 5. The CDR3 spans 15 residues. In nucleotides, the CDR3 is TGTGCCAGCAGCGTTTCAGGGGGAAACACCGGGGAGCTGTTTTTT. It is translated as CASSVSGGNTGELFF.

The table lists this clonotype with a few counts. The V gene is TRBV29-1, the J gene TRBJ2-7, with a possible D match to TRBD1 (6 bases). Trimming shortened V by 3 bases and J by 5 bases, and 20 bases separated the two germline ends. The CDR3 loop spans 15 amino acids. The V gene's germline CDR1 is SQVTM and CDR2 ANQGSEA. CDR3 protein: CSVDRTGKPTDEQYF. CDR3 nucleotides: TGCAGCGTTGACCGTACAGGGAAACCTACGGACGAGCAGTACTTC.

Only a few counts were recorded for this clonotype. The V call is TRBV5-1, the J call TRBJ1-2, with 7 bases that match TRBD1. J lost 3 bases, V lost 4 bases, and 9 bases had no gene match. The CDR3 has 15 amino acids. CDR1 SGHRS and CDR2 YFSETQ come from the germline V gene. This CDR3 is CASSQGQSEDYGYTF. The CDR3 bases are TGCGCCAGCAGCCAGGGACAGTCGGAGGACTATGGCTACACCTTC.

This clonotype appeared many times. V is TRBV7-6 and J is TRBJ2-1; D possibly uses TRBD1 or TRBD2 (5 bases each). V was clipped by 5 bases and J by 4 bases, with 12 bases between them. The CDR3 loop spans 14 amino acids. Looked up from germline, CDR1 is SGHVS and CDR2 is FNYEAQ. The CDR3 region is CASSQGTKYNEQFF. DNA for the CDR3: TGTGCCAGCAGCCAAGGGACCAAATACAATGAGCAGTTCTTC.

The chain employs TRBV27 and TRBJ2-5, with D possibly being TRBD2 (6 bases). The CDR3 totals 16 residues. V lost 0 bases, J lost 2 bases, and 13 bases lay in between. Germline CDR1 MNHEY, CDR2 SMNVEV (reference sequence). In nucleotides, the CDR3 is TGTGCCAGCAGTTTATCCCCGGGTAGCGGTCAAGAGACCCAGTACTTC. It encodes CASSLSPGSGQETQYF.

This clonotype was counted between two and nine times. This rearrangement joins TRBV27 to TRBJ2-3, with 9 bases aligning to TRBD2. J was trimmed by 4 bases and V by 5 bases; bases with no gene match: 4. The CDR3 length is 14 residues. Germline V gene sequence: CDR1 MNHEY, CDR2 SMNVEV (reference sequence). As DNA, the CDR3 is TGTGCCAGCAGTCAGGGACTAGCTGCAGATACGCAGTATTTT. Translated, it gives CASSQGLAADTQYF.

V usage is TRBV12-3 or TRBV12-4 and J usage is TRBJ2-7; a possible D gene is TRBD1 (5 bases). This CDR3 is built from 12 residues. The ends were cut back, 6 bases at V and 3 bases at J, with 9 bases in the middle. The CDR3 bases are TGTGCCAGCAGCCCGACAGTCTACGAGCAGTACTTC. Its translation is CASSPTVYEQYF.

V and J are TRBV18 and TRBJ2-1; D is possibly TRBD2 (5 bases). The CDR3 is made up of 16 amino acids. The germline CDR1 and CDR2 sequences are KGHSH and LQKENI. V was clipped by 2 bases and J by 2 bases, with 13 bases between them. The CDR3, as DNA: TGTGCCAGCTCACCAGGAGGAACGCCTCCCTACAATGAGCAGTTCTTC. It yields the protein CASSPGGTPPYNEQFF.

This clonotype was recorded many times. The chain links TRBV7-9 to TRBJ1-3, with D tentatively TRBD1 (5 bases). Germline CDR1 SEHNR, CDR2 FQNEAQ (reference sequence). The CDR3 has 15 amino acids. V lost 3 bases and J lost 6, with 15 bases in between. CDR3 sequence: CASSLDYRKKNTIYF. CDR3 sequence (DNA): TGTGCCAGCAGCTTGGATTACAGGAAAAAAAACACCATATATTTT.